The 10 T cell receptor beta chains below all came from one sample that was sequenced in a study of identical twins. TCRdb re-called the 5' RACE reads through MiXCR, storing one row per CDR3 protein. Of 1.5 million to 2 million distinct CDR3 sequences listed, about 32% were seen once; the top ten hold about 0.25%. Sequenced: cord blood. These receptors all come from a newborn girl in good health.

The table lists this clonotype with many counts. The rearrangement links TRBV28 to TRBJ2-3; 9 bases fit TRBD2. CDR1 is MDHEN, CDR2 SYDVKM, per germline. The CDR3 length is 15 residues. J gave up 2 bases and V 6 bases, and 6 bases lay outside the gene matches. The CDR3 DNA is TGTGCCAGCAGCCGACTAGCGGTTACCACAGATACGCAGTATTTT. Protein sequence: CASSRLAVTTDTQYF. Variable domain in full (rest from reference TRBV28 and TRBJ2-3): DVKVTQSSRYLVKRTGEKVFLECVQDMDHENMFWYRQDPGLGLRLIYFSYDVKMKEKGDIPEGYSVSREKKERFSLILESASTNQTSMYLCASSRLAVTTDTQYFGPGTRLTVL.

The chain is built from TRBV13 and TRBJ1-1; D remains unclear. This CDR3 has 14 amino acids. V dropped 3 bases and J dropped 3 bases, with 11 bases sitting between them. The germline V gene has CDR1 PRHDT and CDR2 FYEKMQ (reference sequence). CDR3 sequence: CASSLRAEHTEAFF. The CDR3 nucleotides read TGTGCCAGCAGCTTGAGGGCCGAGCACACTGAAGCTTTCTTT.

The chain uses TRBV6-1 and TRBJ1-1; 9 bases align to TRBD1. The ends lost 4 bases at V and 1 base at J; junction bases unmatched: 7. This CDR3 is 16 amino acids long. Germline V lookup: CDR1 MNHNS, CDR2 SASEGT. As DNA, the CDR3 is TGTGCCAGCAGTGTTCGGGACAGGGCGACGAACACTGAAGCTTTCTTT. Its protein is CASSVRDRATNTEAFF.

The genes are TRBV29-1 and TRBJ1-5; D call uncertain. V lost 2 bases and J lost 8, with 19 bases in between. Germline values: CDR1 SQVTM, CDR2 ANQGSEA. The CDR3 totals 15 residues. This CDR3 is CSVELGSGPREPQHF. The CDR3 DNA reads TGCAGCGTTGAATTGGGGAGCGGGCCGCGGGAGCCCCAGCATTTT.

CDR3 coding DNA: TGCAGTGCTAGAAGGCGGGGGGGCTACAATGAGCAGTTCTTC. Translating it yields CSARRRGGYNEQFF. J is TRBJ2-1 and V is TRBV20-1, with TRBD2 matching 9 bases. Per germline, CDR1 DFQATT and CDR2 SNEGSKA (reference sequence). This CDR3 is built from 14 residues. Trimming cost V 2 bases and J 3 bases; bases outside gene matches: 2.

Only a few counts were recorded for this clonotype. The CDR3: CASNYRVNQPQHF. In DNA form, the CDR3 reads TGTGCCAGCAACTACAGGGTGAATCAGCCCCAGCATTTT. The chain combines TRBV6-6 with TRBJ1-5; the D gene is possibly TRBD1 (6 bases). V lost 7 bases to trimming and J lost 4 bases, with 11 bases between them. Germline V CDR1 and CDR2: MNHNY, SVGAGI (reference sequence). This CDR3 contains 13 residues.

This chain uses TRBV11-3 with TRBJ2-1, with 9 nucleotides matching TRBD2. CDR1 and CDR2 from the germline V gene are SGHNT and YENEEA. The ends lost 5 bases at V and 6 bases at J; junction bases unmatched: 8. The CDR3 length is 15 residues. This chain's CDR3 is CASSPGGTSSNEQFF. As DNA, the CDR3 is TGTGCCAGCAGCCCGGGGGGGACTAGCTCCAATGAGCAGTTCTTC. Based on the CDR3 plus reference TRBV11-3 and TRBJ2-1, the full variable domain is EAGVVQSPRYKIIEKKQPVAFWCNPISGHNTLYWYLQNLGQGPELLIRYENEEAVDDSQLPKDRFSAERLKGVDSTLKIQPAELGDSAVYLCASSPGGTSSNEQFFGPGTRLTVL.

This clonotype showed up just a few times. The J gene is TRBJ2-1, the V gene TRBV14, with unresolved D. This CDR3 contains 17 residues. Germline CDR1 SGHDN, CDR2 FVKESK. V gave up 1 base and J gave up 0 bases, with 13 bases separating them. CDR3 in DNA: TGTGCCAGCAGCCAAGCGGGCTGGATTAGCTCCTACAATGAGCAGTTCTTC. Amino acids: CASSQAGWISSYNEQFF. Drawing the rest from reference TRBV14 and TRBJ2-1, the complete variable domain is EAGVTQFPSHSVIEKGQTVTLRCDPISGHDNLYWYRRVMGKEIKFLLHFVKESKQDESGMPNNRFLAERTGGTYSTLKVQPAELEDSGVYFCASSQAGWISSYNEQFFGPGTRLTVL.

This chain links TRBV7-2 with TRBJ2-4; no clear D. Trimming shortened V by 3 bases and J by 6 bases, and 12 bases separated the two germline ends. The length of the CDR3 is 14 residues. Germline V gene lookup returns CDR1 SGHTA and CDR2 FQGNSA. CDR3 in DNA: TGTGCCAGCAGCTTGGGGTCTCCGGGAAACATTCAGTACTTC. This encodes CASSLGSPGNIQYF.

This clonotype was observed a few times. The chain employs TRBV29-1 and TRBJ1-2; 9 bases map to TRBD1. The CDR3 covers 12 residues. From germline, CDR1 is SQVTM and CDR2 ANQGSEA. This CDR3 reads CCAGQGVYGYTF. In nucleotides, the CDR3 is TGCTGCGCGGGACAGGGAGTCTATGGCTACACCTTC. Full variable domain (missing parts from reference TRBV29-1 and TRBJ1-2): SAVISQKPSRDICQRGTSLTIQCQVDSQVTMMFWYRQQPGQSLTLIATANQGSEATYESGFVIDKFPISRPNLTFSTLTVSNMSPEDSSIYLCCAGQGVYGYTFGSGTRLTVV.